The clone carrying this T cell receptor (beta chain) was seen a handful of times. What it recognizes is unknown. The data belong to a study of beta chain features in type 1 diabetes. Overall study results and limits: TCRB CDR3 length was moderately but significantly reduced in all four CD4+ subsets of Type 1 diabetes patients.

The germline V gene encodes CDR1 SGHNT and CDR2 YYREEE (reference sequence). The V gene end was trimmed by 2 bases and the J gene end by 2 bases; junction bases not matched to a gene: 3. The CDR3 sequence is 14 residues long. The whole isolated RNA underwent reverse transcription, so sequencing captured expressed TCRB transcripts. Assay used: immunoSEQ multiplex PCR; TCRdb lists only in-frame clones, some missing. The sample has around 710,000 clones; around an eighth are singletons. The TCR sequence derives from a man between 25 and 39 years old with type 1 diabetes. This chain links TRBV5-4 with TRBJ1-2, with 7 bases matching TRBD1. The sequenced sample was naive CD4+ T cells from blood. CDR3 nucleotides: TGTGCCAGCAGCTTCGAGGACAGGAACTATGGCTACACCTTC. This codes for CASSFEDRNYGYTF.